The 18 T cell receptor beta chains presented below share a single source sample, sequenced in a study of OX40 agonist ivuxolimab in advanced cancers. Produced via immunoSEQ multiplex PCR; TCRdb's table is partial and in-frame only. The sample holds 53,000 or so clones; roughly 83% are singletons and the top ten take 4.6%. This specimen consisted of CD4+ or CD8+ T cells sorted from blood, obtained in a trial of the OX40 agonist ivuxolimab. These receptor sequences come from an adult with an advanced solid tumor such as melanoma, head and neck, liver or kidney cancer.

The rearrangement links TRBV28 to TRBJ2-1, with 8 bases that match TRBD1. The CDR3 has 16 residues. Unmatched junction bases numbered 10, after V lost 5 bases and J lost 4 bases. Per the germline V gene, CDR1 is MDHEN and CDR2 is SYDVKM. As DNA, the CDR3 is TGTGCCAGCAGTGATCTGGACAGGGATACGTACAATGAGCAGTTCTTC. Encoded protein: CASSDLDRDTYNEQFF.

V is TRBV6-1 and J is TRBJ2-7; D gene uncertain. CDR1 is MNHNS and CDR2 is SASEGT in the germline V gene. The CDR3 covers 14 residues. The V end was cut by 5 bases, the J end by 0 bases, with 11 bases between. For the CDR3, the DNA is TGTGCCAGCAGTCCACAATTCCGCTCCTACGAGCAGTACTTC. Protein product: CASSPQFRSYEQYF.

The chain uses TRBV9 and TRBJ2-3; D remains unclear. CDR1 SGDLS and CDR2 YYNGEE come from the germline V gene. V was pared by 4 bases and J by 5 bases, with 8 bases between. This CDR3 spans 12 amino acids. This CDR3 is CASSSLGDTQYF. Here the CDR3 DNA reads TGTGCCAGCAGCTCGTTGGGAGATACGCAGTATTTT.

V and J are TRBV11-3 and TRBJ2-1, with TRBD2 matching over 11 bases. The ends lost 5 bases at V and 6 bases at J; junction bases unmatched: 6. Germline lookup yields CDR1 SGHNT and CDR2 YENEEA. CDR3 length: 15 amino acids. CDR3: CASSQLGLAGNEQFF. The CDR3, as DNA: TGTGCCAGCAGCCAGCTTGGACTAGCGGGCAATGAGCAGTTCTTC.

The rearrangement links TRBV11-2 to TRBJ2-5, with a possible D match to TRBD2 (7 bases). The CDR3 has 15 amino acids. Germline values: CDR1 SGHAT, CDR2 FQNNGV. V was trimmed by 4 bases and J by 4 bases, leaving 16 bases between them. CDR3 nucleotide sequence: TGTGCCAGCAGCTCCAACTCGGGGGGCAGAGAGACCCAGTACTTC. This encodes CASSSNSGGRETQYF.

The DNA for the CDR3 is TGTGCCACTTACAGGGCCCGTACTTACGAGCAGTACTTC. It translates to CATYRARTYEQYF. The chain has TRBV2 and TRBJ2-7; possibly TRBD1 for D (6 bases). Germline assignment: CDR1 SNHLY and CDR2 FYNNEI. Trimming left V 10 bases short and J 4 bases short, with 17 bases between. The CDR3 totals 13 residues.

The chain combines TRBV11-3 with TRBJ2-1; tentative D call: TRBD1 (6 bases). Germline V gene data show CDR1 as SGHNT and CDR2 as YENEEA. The CDR3 spans 17 residues. The germline V and J ends were trimmed by 4 bases and 8 bases, with 24 bases remaining between them. The CDR3 DNA follows: TGTGCCAGCAGCTCCTTAAATCGATGGACAGTGGGCGATGAGCAGTTCTTC. Translating gives CASSSLNRWTVGDEQFF.

The gene calls are TRBV18 and TRBJ2-2, with no clear D. Germline lookup yields CDR1 KGHSH and CDR2 LQKENI. This CDR3 is 13 amino acids long. V dropped 3 bases and J dropped 8 bases, with 10 bases sitting between them. CDR3 coding DNA: TGTGCCAGCTCACCTAGCCCCGAAGGGGAGCTGTTTTTT. The encoded protein is CASSPSPEGELFF.

The rearrangement joins TRBV2 to TRBJ1-1; no clear D gene. In germline, CDR1 is SNHLY, CDR2 FYNNEI. V was trimmed by 2 bases and J by 7 bases, leaving 5 bases between them. The CDR3 is 11 residues long. CDR3 residues: CASSERIEAFF. The CDR3 DNA is TGTGCCAGCAGTGAACGGATTGAAGCTTTCTTT.

The chain employs TRBV10-3 and TRBJ2-7, with TRBD2 matching over 10 bases. Germline V CDR1 and CDR2: ENHRY, SYGVKD. This CDR3 contains 16 residues. The ends lost 4 bases at V and 2 bases at J; junction bases unmatched: 8. CDR3 sequence (DNA): TGTGCCATCAGTGCCGCCGGGACTAGCGCTACCTACGAGCAGTACTTC. This encodes CAISAAGTSATYEQYF.

The V gene is TRBV19, the J gene TRBJ1-3, with D possibly being TRBD1 (5 bases). V was trimmed by 5 bases and J by 1 base, leaving 15 bases between them. The CDR3 contains 16 residues. CDR1 is LNHDA and CDR2 is SQIVND in the germline V gene (reference sequence). The CDR3 nucleotides are TGTGCCAGTAGTTCGGGCAGGGAGGAGTCTGGAAACACCATATATTTT. It yields the protein CASSSGREESGNTIYF.

This clone was detected a few times. The chain uses TRBV5-1 and TRBJ1-1; maybe TRBD1 (5 bases). The V gene lost 3 bases and the J gene lost 1 base, with 10 bases spanning the gap. Germline V gene data show CDR1 as SGHRS and CDR2 as YFSETQ. The CDR3 is 14 amino acids. In nucleotides, the CDR3 is TGCGCCAGCAGCTGGGGCACCACGAACACTGAAGCTTTCTTT. Its translation: CASSWGTTNTEAFF.

The chain combines TRBV21-1 with TRBJ2-3; no check of the table's D call, TRBD2, against the DNA was made. TRBV21-1 is termed a pseudogene. This CDR3 is built from 17 residues. Written as DNA, the CDR3 is TGTGCCAGCAGCAAAGGAGAGGGGGGGCGCGGCACAGATACGCAGTATTTT. It is translated as CASSKGEGGRGTDTQYF.

The chain links TRBV5-1 to TRBJ2-1; no firm D call. The germline V gene encodes CDR1 SGHRS and CDR2 YFSETQ. Trimming removed 2 bases at V and 6 bases at J, with 15 bases between. This CDR3 comprises 15 residues. The DNA for the CDR3 is TGCGCCAGCAGCTTCCGGGCTCCGTCGGGCAATGAGCAGTTCTTC. Its protein product is CASSFRAPSGNEQFF.

The chain links TRBV7-2 to TRBJ2-1, with D perhaps matching TRBD2 (6 bases). Trimming stripped 1 base from V and 6 bases from J, with 16 bases between. CDR3 length: 16 amino acids. Per germline, CDR1 SGHTA and CDR2 FQGNSA. The CDR3: CASSLEYRTTVNEQFF. DNA for the CDR3: TGTGCCAGCAGCTTAGAGTATAGGACTACCGTCAATGAGCAGTTCTTC.

This rearrangement joins TRBV7-9 to TRBJ2-7; possible D gene TRBD1, 5 bases. CDR3 length: 17 amino acids. The germline CDR1 and CDR2 sequences are SEHNR and FQNEAQ (reference sequence). Trimming left V 4 bases short and J 4 bases short, with 23 bases between. The CDR3 spells CASSSAPLVGAAYEQYF. The CDR3 DNA follows: TGTGCCAGCAGCTCCGCGCCCCTGGTAGGGGCGGCGTACGAGCAGTACTTC. The full variable domain, rest sourced from reference TRBV7-9 and TRBJ2-7, is DTGVSQNPRHKITKRGQNVTFRCDPISEHNRLYWYRQTLGQGPEFLTYFQNEAQLEKSRLLSDRFSAERPKGSFSTLEIQRTEQGDSAMYLCASSSAPLVGAAYEQYFGPGTRLTVT.

The chain is built from TRBV25-1 and TRBJ1-1; the D is unclear. Trimming left V 3 bases short and J 7 bases short, with 12 bases between. The CDR3 extends over 13 amino acids. Germline CDR1 MGHDK, CDR2 SYGVNS. CDR3 DNA sequence: TGTGCCAGCAGTGACGCAGGTCGGAATGAAGCTTTCTTT. Amino acid sequence: CASSDAGRNEAFF.

The rearrangement links TRBV11-2 to TRBJ1-1; TRBD1 matches at 7 bases. The V and J ends lost 3 bases and 0 bases, in that order; junction bases with no gene match: 1. Germline V gives CDR1 SGHAT, CDR2 FQNNGV. This CDR3 contains 14 residues. The CDR3 region has the DNA TGTGCCAGCAGCTTCGGGACAGTGAACACTGAAGCTTTCTTT. Amino acids: CASSFGTVNTEAFF.